The rows below give T cell receptor beta chains drawn from one sample of a study of cytomegalovirus exposure and HLA in healthy donors. Some clones are missing from TCRdb's copy, which holds only in-frame ones; the method was immunoSEQ multiplex PCR. The sample lists about 72,000 clones; 75% to 85% were seen once. The sequencing input was PBMCs. Every receptor here comes from a human donor in good health. CDR3s include the opening cysteine and the closing phenylalanine or tryptophan. The D gene is left open where the match is weak. The size of a clone is reported for some rows only, either as once, few or many, or as a class for expanded clones.

D gene	clone size	V gene	J gene	CDR3 protein	CDR3 DNA
-	-	TRBV6-4	TRBJ1-6	CASSDWDTRSNSPLHF	TGTGCCAGCAGTGACTGGGACACCAGATCGAATTCACCCCTCCACTTT
-	-	TRBV6-1	TRBJ1-1	CASSNGISGTEAFF	TGTGCCAGCAGTAACGGGATTAGTGGGACAGAAGCTTTCTTT
TRBD1	-	TRBV6-1	TRBJ2-7	CASRAGTGGSYEQYF	TGTGCCAGCAGAGCCGGGACAGGGGGCTCCTACGAGCAGTACTTC
TRBD2	-	TRBV7-2	TRBJ2-1	CASSSFSGGAVEQFF	TGTGCCAGCAGCTCATTTAGCGGGGGGGCGGTTGAGCAGTTCTTC
TRBD1	once	TRBV2	TRBJ2-2	CASSRQGADTGELFF	TGTGCCAGCAGCCGACAGGGGGCGGACACCGGGGAGCTGTTTTTT
TRBD1	-	TRBV5-1	TRBJ2-7	CASSFGTAAYEQYF	TGCGCCAGCAGCTTTGGGACAGCTGCCTACGAGCAGTACTTC
-	-	TRBV6-5	TRBJ1-2	CASSPGHGGYTF	TGTGCCAGCAGTCCGGGACACGGTGGCTACACCTTC
TRBD1	-	TRBV6-5	TRBJ2-3	CASTNEGARTDTQYF	TGTGCCAGCACCAATGAGGGGGCGCGAACAGATACGCAGTATTTT
TRBD1	-	TRBV6-5	TRBJ1-5	CASSRGTSNQPQHF	TGTGCCAGCAGCAGGGGGACGAGCAATCAGCCCCAGCATTTT
-	-	TRBV10-3	TRBJ1-6	CATKDTNSPLHF	TGTGCCACCAAGGACACGAATTCACCCCTCCACTTT
-	-	TRBV5-1	TRBJ2-3	CASSTTGGYTDTQYF	TGCGCCAGCAGCACGACCGGGGGATACACAGATACGCAGTATTTT
TRBD1	-	TRBV6-5	TRBJ2-5	CASSPGGWETQYF	TGTGCCAGCAGCCCAGGGGGCTGGGAGACCCAGTACTTC
-	-	TRBV7-3	TRBJ2-2	CASSLLPLTGNTGELFF	TGTGCCAGCAGCCTACTACCTCTGACAGGGAACACCGGGGAGCTGTTTTTT
TRBD1	-	TRBV27	TRBJ2-7	CASSLTRTGREQYF	TGTGCCAGCAGTTTAACCCGGACAGGGAGGGAGCAGTACTTC
TRBD1	once	TRBV7-9	TRBJ2-1	CASSLKTGANYNEQFF	TGTGCCAGCAGCCTCAAAACAGGGGCTAACTACAATGAGCAGTTCTTC
-	-	TRBV7-2	TRBJ1-2	CASSLIEARGYTF	TGTGCCAGCAGCTTAATTGAGGCGCGGGGCTACACCTTC
-	-	TRBV4-2	TRBJ1-1	CASSPTPNTEAFF	TGTGCCAGCAGCCCTACCCCTAACACTGAAGCTTTCTTT
-	-	TRBV6-1	TRBJ1-1	CASSAGQGLNTEAFF	TGTGCCAGCAGTGCCGGACAAGGGTTGAACACTGAAGCTTTCTTT
TRBD2	once	TRBV7-8	TRBJ2-1	CASSFRGSGGVSYNEQFF	TGTGCCAGCAGCTTCCGGGGTAGCGGGGGGGTCTCCTACAATGAGCAGTTCTTC
-	-	TRBV5-1	TRBJ1-5	CASSLDGNQPQHF	TGCGCCAGCAGCTTGGACGGGAATCAGCCCCAGCATTTT
TRBD2	-	TRBV29-1	TRBJ2-7	CSVRYGLDLSEQYF	TGCAGCGTCCGATATGGACTAGACCTCAGCGAGCAGTACTTC
TRBD1	-	TRBV29-1	TRBJ2-7	CSGGRGLSEQYF	TGCAGCGGGGGCAGGGGGCTGAGCGAGCAGTACTTC
TRBD2	few	TRBV7-2	TRBJ2-7	CASSLVGTSGGPEQYF	TGTGCCAGCAGCTTAGTGGGGACTAGCGGGGGGCCCGAGCAGTACTTC
TRBD2	-	TRBV5-1	TRBJ2-5	CASSQTSGGGQETQYF	TGCGCCAGCAGCCAAACTAGCGGGGGGGGACAAGAGACCCAGTACTTC
TRBD1	-	TRBV7-3	TRBJ2-7	CASSPGTGFAYEQYF	TGTGCCAGCAGCCCTGGGACAGGGTTTGCCTACGAGCAGTACTTC
-	-	TRBV29-1	TRBJ2-7	CSVEAQSVPYEQYF	TGCAGCGTTGAAGCGCAAAGCGTACCCTACGAGCAGTACTTC
-	few	TRBV5-4	TRBJ2-7	CASSLGGDSIQYF	TGTGCCAGCAGCTTGGGGGGGGATAGTATCCAGTACTTC
-	few	TRBV7-9	TRBJ2-2	CASIQGGPPYTGELFF	TGTGCCAGCATCCAGGGAGGCCCCCCCTACACCGGGGAGCTGTTTTTT
TRBD1	-	TRBV27	TRBJ1-5	CASSLTGGRVREHF	TGTGCCAGCAGCCTTACAGGGGGTAGAGTCCGGGAGCATTTT
-	-	TRBV2	TRBJ1-1	CASSQEVGNTEAFF	TGTGCCAGCAGTCAGGAGGTCGGGAACACTGAAGCTTTCTTT
-	-	TRBV5-4	TRBJ2-7	CASSLVQGGYEQYF	TGTGCCAGCAGCTTGGTACAGGGCGGGTACGAGCAGTACTTC
TRBD2	-	TRBV5-1	TRBJ2-3	CASSLEGGGAADTQYF	TGCGCCAGCAGCTTGGAGGGCGGGGGGGCAGCAGATACGCAGTATTTT
-	once	TRBV23-1	TRBJ1-1	CASSQSIAKWSEAEAFF	TGCGCCAGCAGTCAATCCATCGCGAAATGGTCGGAGGCTGAAGCTTTCTTT
TRBD1	-	TRBV28	TRBJ2-1	CASRSGQGRYEQFF	TGTGCCAGCAGATCAGGACAGGGACGGTATGAGCAGTTCTTC
-	-	TRBV15	TRBJ2-7	CATSRDRGGGEQYF	TGTGCCACCAGCAGAGATCGGGGAGGGGGCGAGCAGTACTTC
-	-	TRBV6-5	TRBJ2-2	CASSYKVRSTGELFF	TGTGCCAGCAGCTATAAAGTGAGAAGCACCGGGGAGCTGTTTTTT
TRBD1	-	TRBV27	TRBJ2-3	CASSLQGATTDTQYF	TGTGCCAGCAGTCTTCAGGGGGCTACCACAGATACGCAGTATTTT
-	-	TRBV7-2	TRBJ1-3	CASSQRRSGNTIYF	TGTGCCAGCAGTCAGCGCCGCTCTGGAAACACCATATATTTT
TRBD1	-	TRBV5-1	TRBJ2-5	CASSFGQGGETQYF	TGCGCCAGCAGCTTTGGACAGGGCGGGGAGACCCAGTACTTC
TRBD1	-	TRBV19	TRBJ2-6	CASSLGQISGANVLTF	TGTGCCAGTAGTTTGGGACAGATCTCTGGGGCCAACGTCCTGACTTTC
TRBD1	-	TRBV28	TRBJ2-7	CASSLAGTGAPYEQYF	TGTGCCAGCAGTTTGGCCGGGACAGGGGCCCCCTACGAGCAGTACTTC
-	once	TRBV7-9	TRBJ2-1	CASSYRDPLSVGEQFF	TGTGCCAGCAGCTACCGGGATCCCTTGTCGGTTGGTGAGCAGTTCTTC
TRBD2	-	TRBV7-2	TRBJ2-4	CASSFSGGVGAKNIQYF	TGTGCCAGCAGCTTTAGCGGGGGAGTGGGGGCCAAAAACATTCAGTACTTC
TRBD2	-	TRBV5-1	TRBJ2-1	CASSFFAGGDSYNEQFF	TGCGCCAGCAGCTTCTTCGCGGGGGGAGACTCCTACAATGAGCAGTTCTTC
TRBD2	-	TRBV4-3	TRBJ2-7	CASSQDPASGGINEQYF	TGCGCCAGCAGCCAAGATCCCGCTAGCGGGGGGATCAACGAGCAGTACTTC
-	-	TRBV7-2	TRBJ1-5	CASSLMNQPQHF	TGTGCCAGCAGCCTAATGAATCAGCCCCAGCATTTT